These 14 T cell receptor beta chains were sequenced from one sample in a study of spatial heterogeneity in lung cancer. Study observations and caveats: Counts that tracked tumor mutation counts were those of expanded intratumoral alpha and beta TCRs.

Sample time point: sample taken at primary tumor resection. These receptors' targets are unknown. TCRdb used MiXCR to reprocess the 5' RACE reads, holding one entry per CDR3 protein. The profile covers some 11,000 distinct CDR3 sequences, with about 5.5% appearing a single time and under 15% taken by the ten largest. Sequencing was performed on lung tumor tissue, taken at surgery. All receptors come from a male donor with early-stage non-small cell lung cancer.

The table lists this clonotype with a few counts. No conserved phenylalanine or tryptophan is present at the end of the CDR3, so a read error is the likely explanation. The limits of the CDR3 on the DNA are not certain, so only TCRdb's listed CDR3 is given. V and J are TRBV6-6 and TRBJ2-1; no check of the table's D call, TRBD2, against the DNA was made. Termini included, the CDR3 measures 17 amino acids. CDR1 and CDR2 (germline): MNHNY, SVGAGI (reference sequence). The CDR3 spells CASSSNRPTSGRSPPLL.

V and J are TRBV5-1 and TRBJ2-2, with D unresolved. The ends were cut back, 0 bases at V and 0 bases at J, with 9 bases in the middle. The CDR3 runs to 16 residues. Germline V gene data show CDR1 as SGHRS and CDR2 as YFSETQ. This chain's CDR3 is CASSLAGSSNTGELFF. The CDR3 bases are TGCGCCAGCAGCTTGGCGGGCTCCTCGAACACCGGGGAGCTGTTTTTT.

The gene calls are TRBV20-1 and TRBJ2-7; D remains ambiguous. There are 13 residues in the CDR3. V shed 0 bases and J shed 3 bases, with 9 bases lying between them. Germline CDR1 DFQATT, CDR2 SNEGSKA (reference sequence). As DNA, the CDR3 is TGCAGTGCTAGAGACTACAGTAACTACGAGCAGTACTTC. Its translation is CSARDYSNYEQYF.

This clonotype has at least ten counts. This sequence joins TRBV7-2 and TRBJ2-2; 7 bases align to TRBD2. J lost 0 bases, V lost 2 bases, and 6 bases had no gene match. The CDR3 totals 17 residues. From germline, CDR1 is SGHTA and CDR2 FQGNSA. CDR3 loop: CASSLKPLASNTGELFF. CDR3 DNA: TGTGCCAGCAGCTTAAAGCCACTAGCGTCGAACACCGGGGAGCTGTTTTTT.

This clonotype was counted a few times. CDR3 sequence (DNA): TGTGCCAGCAGTGGTTTGTTGGACAGGGTCCACGAGCAGTACTTC. This encodes CASSGLLDRVHEQYF. The chain recombines TRBV2 with TRBJ2-7; 8 bases match TRBD1. Germline-derived CDR1 and CDR2 are SNHLY and FYNNEI. The CDR3 has 15 residues. V lost 4 bases to trimming and J lost 5 bases; unmatched junction nucleotides: 10.

In its sample, this clonotype was seen many times. The chain uses TRBV12-3 or TRBV12-4 and TRBJ2-5; possibly TRBD2 for D (6 bases). Trimming took off 4 bases at V and 5 bases at J, with 14 bases between the two ends. The CDR3 has 14 residues. The CDR3 DNA reads as TGTGCCAGCAGTTCCGCGACTAGGAAGGAGACCCAGTACTTC. Its protein is CASSSATRKETQYF.

This clonotype has just a few counts. The chain combines TRBV10-3 with TRBJ2-7, with TRBD1 matching 9 bases. The germline V gene has CDR1 ENHRY and CDR2 SYGVKD. The CDR3 is 14 residues long. Losses at the gene ends were 1 base for V and 4 bases for J; bases not matched to a gene: 2. CDR3 protein: CAISEWGQGYEQYF. CDR3 DNA sequence: TGTGCCATCAGTGAGTGGGGACAGGGTTACGAGCAGTACTTC.

This clonotype was counted ten times or more. V and J are TRBV10-3 and TRBJ2-3, with 11 bases matching TRBD2. The CDR3 is made up of 17 amino acids. After removal of 6 bases from V and 3 bases from J, the junction contained 11 bases not matched to a gene. Germline CDR1 and CDR2: ENHRY and SYGVKD. CDR3 sequence: CAIRDRLAGGQTDTQYF. The DNA of the CDR3 is TGTGCCATCAGGGACCGCTTAGCGGGGGGGCAAACAGATACGCAGTATTTT.

This clonotype is labeled medium-sized. The V call is TRBV27, the J call TRBJ2-7; tentatively, D is TRBD1 (6 bases). The V gene lost 5 bases and the J gene lost 0 bases, with 14 bases spanning the gap. The CDR3 is 15 amino acids. Germline lookup yields CDR1 MNHEY and CDR2 SMNVEV (reference sequence). CDR3 region: CASSHKGVSSYEQYF. In DNA, the CDR3 is TGTGCCAGCAGTCATAAGGGGGTTTCCTCCTACGAGCAGTACTTC.

There are many counts of this clonotype. In nucleotides, the CDR3 is TGCGCCAGCAGCCCGGGACAGGAAAACATTCAGTACTTC. It encodes CASSPGQENIQYF. The V gene is TRBV5-1, the J gene TRBJ2-4, with 8 bases lining up with TRBD1. V dropped 4 bases and J dropped 5; count of bases not matched to a gene: 2. Per germline, CDR1 SGHRS and CDR2 YFSETQ. The CDR3 length is 13 residues. Full variable domain (missing parts from reference TRBV5-1 and TRBJ2-4): KAGVTQTPRYLIKTRGQQVTLSCSPISGHRSVSWYQQTPGQGLQFLFEYFSETQRNKGNFPGRFSGRQFSNSRSEMNVSTLELGDSALYLCASSPGQENIQYFGAGTRLSVL.

This clonotype was observed many times. The rearrangement uses TRBV20-1 and TRBJ2-7; D is perhaps TRBD1 (6 bases). Germline-derived CDR1 and CDR2 are DFQATT and SNEGSKA (reference sequence). Trimming left V 6 bases short and J 1 base short, with 10 bases between. This CDR3 spans 12 amino acids. Here the CDR3 reads CSALQGSYEQYF. DNA of the CDR3: TGCAGTGCGTTACAGGGATCCTACGAGCAGTACTTC.

By share, this clonotype ranks as medium-sized (0.01 to 0.1%). The chain links TRBV5-1 to TRBJ1-4, with 9 bases lining up with TRBD1. The J segment lost 7 bases and the V segment lost 3 bases, leaving 4 bases of the junction unmatched. The CDR3 has 14 amino acids. CDR1 is SGHRS and CDR2 is YFSETQ in the germline V gene. CDR3 sequence reads: CASSSGTGTEKLFF. CDR3 coding DNA: TGCGCCAGCAGCTCCGGGACAGGGACTGAAAAACTGTTTTTT.

V and J are TRBV5-6 and TRBJ1-6, with D perhaps TRBD1 (5 bases). In germline, CDR1 is SGHDT, CDR2 YYEEEE. The CDR3 runs 12 residues. Trimming stripped 3 bases from V and 13 bases from J, with 11 bases between. CDR3 coding DNA: TGTGCCAGCAGCTCCGGGGGAACGCCCCTCCACTTT. Translation gives CASSSGGTPLHF.

There are many counts of this clonotype. This chain connects TRBV28 to TRBJ2-7; 9 bases are a match to TRBD2. The germline CDR1 and CDR2 sequences are MDHEN and SYDVKM. The CDR3 loop spans 16 amino acids. V gave up 1 base and J gave up 0 bases; unmatched junction bases: 4. The CDR3 DNA reads as TGTGCCAGCAGTTTATCTAGCGGGATAATCTCCTACGAGCAGTACTTC. The encoded protein is CASSLSSGIISYEQYF.